Detailed here is one TCR beta chain. The method was immunoSEQ multiplex PCR; TCRdb's version includes in-frame clones alone and lacks a portion of them. The sample lists over a million clones, around four fifths occurring once. The CDR3 has 12 amino acids. The V and J ends lost 2 bases and 5 bases respectively, with 7 bases between them. Germline CDR1 SGHRS, CDR2 YFSETQ. The sample originates from a study of shared clonotypes between healthy human individuals. Study context: Contributing individuals were a couple of females and three males aged 18 to 49.

The specimen was memory CD4+ T cells sorted from blood. Subset defined: CD45RA-negative fraction. The chain couples TRBV5-1 to TRBJ1-1; D is undetermined. The receptor was isolated from a man younger than 35 in good health. CDR3 sequence (DNA): TGCGCCAGCAGCTTCGGAGCAACTGAAGCTTTCTTT. Its protein product is CASSFGATEAFF. The variable domain in full, completed from reference TRBV5-1 and TRBJ1-1, reads KAGVTQTPRYLIKTRGQQVTLSCSPISGHRSVSWYQQTPGQGLQFLFEYFSETQRNKGNFPGRFSGRQFSNSRSEMNVSTLELGDSALYLCASSFGATEAFFGQGTRLTVV.